The T cell receptor (beta chain) under discussion was sequenced for a study of blood T cell repertoires in COVID-19. Overall study: PBMCs, B-cell-depleted T cells, or T cells provided the cDNA or gDNA that made up the material.

In the authors' methods: How many nucleated cells were present was estimated from reference gene primer amplification. The method was immunoSEQ multiplex PCR; TCRdb's version includes in-frame clones alone and lacks a portion of them. The V and J calls and clone size come from that table; D and trimming were worked out from the DNA. The sample carries roughly 300,000 clones, 80% to 95% recorded once. This clone was seen only once. Other DNA sequences in the sample encode the same CDR3. Participants' own reports of clinical history determined their cohort assignment. The length of the CDR3 is 15 residues. CDR1 SGHRS and CDR2 YFSETQ come from the germline V gene. V lost 0 bases and J lost 7; bases outside the gene matches: 2.

Sequencing was carried out using PBMCs or T cells enriched from blood (not recorded which). This chain connects TRBV5-1 to TRBJ1-6; the match to TRBD1 covers 9 bases. This receptor was obtained from a woman aged 30 to 39 who had recovered from COVID-19. The CDR3: CASSLGGQGNSPLHF. DNA for the CDR3: TGCGCCAGCAGCTTGGGAGGACAGGGGAATTCACCCCTCCACTTT.